This entry describes one T cell receptor beta chain. Its binding antigen is unknown. No qualities accompany the bases; no much larger clone lies one base away. The CDR3, from cysteine to phenylalanine, totals 15 residues. CDR3 DNA is the only sequence kept; it has 45 bases, read in frame from the first base. The germline ends are 12 bases apart after V is trimmed by 7 bases and J by 0 bases. These data are taken from a study of T cells in Graves' hyperthyroidism and ophthalmopathy (dated by TCRdb to the late 2010s). General notes on the study: Peripheral blood samples were taken at the time of initial diagnosis, prior to any treatment. Prospective prediction of ophthalmopathy was tested in an independent validation cohort consisting of 18 hyperthyroidism patients and around 16 patients who later progressed to ophthalmopathy. Thyroid tissue and blood T-cell repertoires from more than 5 Graves' hyperthyroidism patients were also compared in the study. According to the paper, TCR Vbeta CDR3 sequencing was carried out on roughly 130 peripheral blood samples, which came from around 43 ophthalmopathy, around 74 hyperthyroidism and some 17 progressor patients. The approximately 100 discovery patients were divided at random into training and test sets in a 7:3 ratio. To identify TCR V-J signatures that set the groups apart, the researchers used a discovery cohort of 100 patients, made up of fewer than 50 with Graves' ophthalmopathy and around 58 with stable Graves' hyperthyroidism. After sampling, hyperthyroidism patients received methimazole starting at 30 mg daily, and ophthalmopathy patients received high-dose intravenous methylprednisolone.

General conclusions and limits of the study: A 13 V-J signature model separated ophthalmopathy from stable hyperthyroidism, with roughly 88% sensitivity and roughly 82% specificity in cross-validation and 80%/75% in testing. Sample size was not statistically predetermined, and blinding of investigators to group allocation was not performed. Most expanded thyroid clonotypes (frequency above 0.001) were also detected in blood, a finding suggesting that blood repertoires may reflect thyroid immune responses. In validation, the model predicted progression to ophthalmopathy a median of around 6.5 months before onset, with roughly 71% sensitivity and nearly 75% specificity.

TCR beta CDR3 regions were amplified from RNA transcripts. A first-round RT-PCR of the TCR CDR3 used the HTBI primer set with the Qiagen OneStep RT-PCR kit. Libraries were constructed in a second round of multiplex PCR, after which size selection and purification were performed. Libraries were sequenced paired-end with 100 bp reads on an Illumina HiSeq2000. Turning to the authors' computational methods: SOAPnuke was used to process the raw data, with reads discarded if the reads contained adapters or uncalled bases, had a mean Phred below 15, or lacked an exact constant-primer or identifier match. High-quality paired reads were merged using COPE v1.2.5, and each unique nucleotide sequence was defined as a clonotype. MiTCR v1.1 was used to align the clonotypes against IMGT TRBV, TRBD and TRBJ reference segments. Only V-J combinations with frequency above 0.0001, covering approximately 99% of repertoires, were analysed. A TCS score was defined as the ratio of F50 (clonal expansion) to E x V (chaos), with BLOSUM62-based TCRdist applied between CDR3 peptides within each V-J. Welch's t-statistics and random forest reduced roughly 500 V-J features to 13, which were used in a naive Bayes classifier (R e1071). The Morisita-Horn index was used to measure how similar the thyroid and blood repertoires were. The public reads were reanalyzed by TCRdb: fastp trimming at Q25, MiXCR alignment, in-frame beta chains only. Every distinct CDR3 protein forms one entry, paired with its most common genes and DNA. TCRdb, not the original authors, processed these V and J calls. The sample records approximately 870,000 distinct CDR3 sequences, 38% of which are singletons. The ten top clones hold around 9.3% of the sample.

Stable Graves' hyperthyroidism was defined as the absence of progression to ophthalmopathy over 18 months of follow-up. Hyperthyroidism patients were newly diagnosed, had a disease duration of under 2 months, and were aged 18 to 65 years. Any patient with an uncontrolled infection, another autoimmune disease, pregnancy or lactation was excluded. Clinical symptoms, serum thyroxine and TRAb, thyroid ultrasound, and orbital computed tomography formed the basis for the diagnoses. PBMCs were separated from roughly 10 ml of fresh peripheral blood using Ficoll-Paque density gradient centrifugation. Total RNA was extracted with Trizol reagent, and quality was checked on an Agilent 2100 Bioanalyzer.

Sequencing was done on a sample of blood. The chain is made from TRBV12-3 or TRBV12-4 and TRBJ1-4; the D gene cannot be resolved reliably. This clonotype was obtained from a man aged 18 to 35 with Graves' hyperthyroidism. CDR3 protein: CASTLEGSTNEKLFF. Here is the DNA: TGTGCCAGCACTCTCGAGGGTTCAACTAATGAAAAACTGTTTTTT.